The next 27 T cell receptor beta chains were all read from a single sample in a study of blood T cells in healthy people across ages. Combining a sample-barcoded 5' primer with a J-beta primer mix, a second PCR ran for about 7 to 11 cycles. Each CDR3 protein is one row after TCRdb ran MiXCR on the 5' RACE reads. The sample lists 450,000 to 700,000 distinct CDR3 sequences; about 26% were seen once. Sample: blood. Receptor source: a woman in her 70s in good health.

This clonotype came up a few times. This chain joins TRBV27 and TRBJ2-2, with 7 bases fitting TRBD2. Germline CDR1 reads MNHEY; CDR2 reads SMNVEV (reference sequence). V lost 2 bases to trimming and J lost 5 bases; unmatched junction nucleotides: 11. The CDR3 covers 17 residues. CDR3 bases: TGTGCCAGCAGTTTAAGATGGGGGAGGGGCTGGACCGGGGAGCTGTTTTTT. Translated: CASSLRWGRGWTGELFF.

This clonotype was counted between two and nine times. The chain couples TRBV6-1 to TRBJ1-1; D remains ambiguous. V lost 2 bases to trimming and J lost 1 base, with 5 bases between them. CDR1 is MNHNS, CDR2 SASEGT, per germline. The CDR3 is made up of 13 amino acids. The CDR3 DNA reads TGTGCCAGCAGTGAATTTGAGAACACTGAAGCTTTCTTT. This gives the protein CASSEFENTEAFF.

The chain is built from TRBV6-6 and TRBJ1-1; D ambiguous. The germline gives CDR1 MNHNY, CDR2 SVGAGI (reference sequence). V was pared by 6 bases and J by 1 base, with 12 bases between. CDR3 length: 14 amino acids. CDR3 protein: CASRLEVKNTEAFF. In DNA, the CDR3 is TGTGCCAGCAGACTCGAGGTCAAGAACACTGAAGCTTTCTTT.

This clonotype was observed a handful of times. The V call is TRBV29-1, the J call TRBJ2-5; the match to TRBD2 covers 10 bases. Germline V gives CDR1 SQVTM, CDR2 ANQGSEA. Trimming at V came to 6 bases and at J to 0 bases, leaving 7 bases not matched to a gene. The CDR3 contains 15 residues. The CDR3 coding sequence is TGCAGCGTCGCCGAGCGGGGGGGGTACCAAGAGACCCAGTACTTC. It translates to CSVAERGGYQETQYF.

This clonotype came up many times. This rearrangement joins TRBV7-9 to TRBJ1-2; possibly TRBD1 for D (5 bases). This CDR3 is built from 14 residues. Germline CDR1 SEHNR, CDR2 FQNEAQ (reference sequence). Trimming cost V 1 base and J 4 bases, with 10 bases left between them. The CDR3 reads CASSLVGRGYGYTF. The CDR3 DNA reads as TGTGCCAGCAGCTTAGTGGGGCGAGGCTATGGCTACACCTTC.

This sequence joins TRBV20-1 and TRBJ2-7; D may be TRBD1 (6 bases). Per germline, CDR1 DFQATT and CDR2 SNEGSKA (reference sequence). This CDR3 comprises 14 residues. V dropped 3 bases and J dropped 4 bases, with 16 bases sitting between them. The CDR3 DNA sequence: TGCAGTGCTAGTCGGACAGAGCGAATTTACGAGCAGTACTTC. Amino acid sequence: CSASRTERIYEQYF.

This clonotype appeared a few times. The rearrangement links TRBV9 to TRBJ2-5; D is ambiguous. The germline V gene has CDR1 SGDLS and CDR2 YYNGEE. Trimming took off 0 bases at V and 4 bases at J, with 7 bases between the two ends. This CDR3 contains 13 residues. The chain's CDR3 is CASSVDLRETQYF. CDR3 nucleotides: TGTGCCAGCAGCGTAGATCTCCGAGAGACCCAGTACTTC.

With respect to this clonotype: A read error is possible here, since a much larger clone lies one base away. The chain couples TRBV6-2 or TRBV6-3 to TRBJ1-5; unclear D gene. Trimming left V 5 bases short and J 6 bases short, with 17 bases between. CDR3 length: 15 amino acids. Germline loops: CDR1 MNHEY, CDR2 SVGEGT. The CDR3 spells CASSTPDGRSQPQHF. The CDR3 DNA sequence: TGTGCCAGCAGTACCCCGGACGGGCGGAGTCAGCCCCAGCATTTT.

About this clonotype itself: Sequence at one end of the junction differs from germline and may be a read error. The V gene is TRBV29-1, the J gene TRBJ2-3; no clear D gene. This CDR3 is 14 amino acids long. In germline, CDR1 is SQVTM, CDR2 ANQGSEA. The CDR3 reads CSVDRMGSVDTQCF. Here the CDR3 DNA reads TGCAGCGTTGATAGGATGGGATCTGTAGATACGCAGTGTTTT.

The J gene is TRBJ1-1, the V gene TRBV6-1; 8 bases align to TRBD1. CDR3 length equals 15 residues. Germline CDR1 reads MNHNS; CDR2 reads SASEGT. V gave up 0 bases and J gave up 6 bases; unmatched junction bases: 6. The CDR3 DNA is TGTGCCAGCAGTGAAGCGCGGGACAGGTTCCCTGAAGCTTTCTTT. It yields the protein CASSEARDRFPEAFF.

The chain combines TRBV29-1 with TRBJ2-7, with D perhaps matching TRBD2 (5 bases). The CDR3 totals 12 residues. The germline V gene encodes CDR1 SQVTM and CDR2 ANQGSEA. V lost 6 bases, J lost 3 bases, and 12 bases lay in between. The DNA of the CDR3 is TGCAGCGTAACTAGTTTTCTCTACGAGCAGTACTTC. It is translated as CSVTSFLYEQYF.

This clonotype turned up a few times. The chain uses TRBV7-2 and TRBJ2-5; 14 nucleotides line up with TRBD2. Germline V lookup: CDR1 SGHTA, CDR2 FQGNSA. V shed 3 bases and J 5 bases; nucleotides not matched to a gene: 5. The CDR3 runs 16 residues. In DNA form, the CDR3 reads TGTGCCAGCAGCTTCCTGGGACTAGCGGGGGCGGAGACCCAGTACTTC. Protein: CASSFLGLAGAETQYF.

The chain couples TRBV28 to TRBJ2-1; 10 bases are shared with TRBD2. The V and J ends lost 7 bases and 5 bases, in that order; junction bases with no gene match: 5. Looked up from germline, CDR1 is MDHEN and CDR2 is SYDVKM. This CDR3 comprises 14 residues. Here the CDR3 reads CASITSGENNEQFF. For the CDR3, the DNA is TGTGCCAGCATTACTAGCGGGGAAAACAATGAGCAGTTCTTC.

The sample holds a few counts of this clonotype. The chain has TRBV20-1 and TRBJ2-5; D not certain. Trimming shortened V by 1 base and J by 5 bases, and 5 bases separated the two germline ends. Germline V CDR1 and CDR2: DFQATT, SNEGSKA (reference sequence). The CDR3 totals 11 residues. In nucleotides, the CDR3 is TGCAGTGCTAGAGGTTGGGAGACCCAGTACTTC. It is translated as CSARGWETQYF.

This clonotype came up a few times. The V gene is TRBV3-1, the J gene TRBJ2-7; D tentatively reads TRBD1 or TRBD2 (5 bases each). Germline V gene sequence: CDR1 LGHDT, CDR2 YNNKEL (reference sequence). This CDR3 is 13 amino acids long. V was pared by 3 bases and J by 6 bases, with 12 bases between. The CDR3 sequence is CASSQWDRGEQYF. CDR3 nucleotides: TGTGCCAGCAGCCAGTGGGACCGGGGCGAGCAGTACTTC.

This sequence joins TRBV7-2 and TRBJ2-3, with D possibly being TRBD2 (5 bases). V lost 5 bases and J 8 bases, leaving 17 bases between the germline ends. This CDR3 comprises 14 residues. The germline gives CDR1 SGHTA, CDR2 FQGNSA. The CDR3 loop reads CASSPGNSRSTQYF. CDR3 coding DNA: TGTGCCAGCAGCCCGGGGAATTCCCGTTCTACGCAGTATTTT.

This sequence joins TRBV9 and TRBJ1-3; TRBD1 is a possible D gene (6 bases). From germline, CDR1 is SGDLS and CDR2 YYNGEE. Trimming removed 2 bases at V and 4 bases at J, with 10 bases between. The CDR3 contains 14 residues. The CDR3 DNA reads TGTGCCAGCAGCGTCACAGGGTTCGGAAACACCATATATTTT. It codes for CASSVTGFGNTIYF.

This clonotype turned up a few times. The chain combines TRBV21-1 with TRBJ2-2. TRBV21-1 is listed as a pseudogene. The CDR3 sequence is 15 residues long. CDR3 sequence (DNA): TGTGCCAGCAGTCATAAGGCCCGTTACACCGAGGAGCTGTTTTTT. This gives the protein CASSHKARYTEELFF.

The V call is TRBV24-1, the J call TRBJ2-1; 16 bases align to TRBD2. Per the germline V gene, CDR1 is KGHDR and CDR2 is SFDVKD. There are 18 residues in the CDR3. The J segment lost 7 bases and the V segment lost 10 bases, leaving 15 bases of the junction unmatched. CDR3 loop: CATRAQGTSGGDWNEQFF. CDR3 DNA: TGTGCCACGAGAGCTCAAGGGACTAGCGGGGGGGATTGGAATGAGCAGTTCTTC.

The gene calls are TRBV20-1 and TRBJ2-5; D remains unclear. The ends were cut back, 5 bases at V and 1 base at J, with 14 bases in the middle. The germline gives CDR1 DFQATT, CDR2 SNEGSKA (reference sequence). The CDR3 consists of 14 residues. CDR3 residues: CSAPTLHTQETQYF. For the CDR3, the DNA is TGCAGTGCTCCTACCCTGCATACCCAAGAGACCCAGTACTTC.

This clonotype was counted only a few times. This chain connects TRBV7-2 to TRBJ2-1, with D unclear. Germline V lookup: CDR1 SGHTA, CDR2 FQGNSA. The CDR3 sequence is 14 residues long. V was pared by 8 bases and J by 4 bases, with 15 bases between. The CDR3 loop is CASGPPPSYNEQFF. In nucleotides, the CDR3 is TGTGCCAGCGGCCCGCCGCCGTCGTACAATGAGCAGTTCTTC.

This chain connects TRBV5-1 to TRBJ2-2; a possible D gene is TRBD1 (6 bases). This CDR3 comprises 15 residues. CDR1 and CDR2 from the germline V gene are SGHRS and YFSETQ. V was trimmed by 0 bases and J by 5 bases, leaving 11 bases between them. Written as DNA, the CDR3 is TGCGCCAGCAGCTTGGACAGGGAAAGAACCGGGGAGCTGTTTTTT. This translates into CASSLDRERTGELFF.

This chain links TRBV20-1 with TRBJ1-2, with D tentatively TRBD1 (5 bases). Trimming shortened V by 7 bases and J by 1 base, and 16 bases separated the two germline ends. The CDR3 has 14 amino acids. Germline CDR1 is DFQATT and CDR2 is SNEGSKA (reference sequence). The DNA for the CDR3 is TGCAGTGGACAGACACCCGAAATTAACTATGGCTACACCTTC. Residues: CSGQTPEINYGYTF.

This rearrangement joins TRBV4-3 to TRBJ2-3; 8 bases align to TRBD2. This CDR3 is 16 amino acids long. The trim removed 4 bases at V and 5 bases at J, leaving 11 bases unmatched. Per the germline V gene, CDR1 is LGHNA and CDR2 is YSLEER. The CDR3 coding sequence is TGCGCCAGCAGCCGAATCTCAGCGGGAGCGGGAGATACGCAGTATTTT. Translated, it gives CASSRISAGAGDTQYF.

This rearrangement joins TRBV9 to TRBJ2-3; the match to TRBD2 covers 8 bases. Germline CDR1 reads SGDLS; CDR2 reads YYNGEE. V dropped 2 bases and J dropped 7; count of bases not matched to a gene: 9. The CDR3 consists of 15 residues. This CDR3 reads CASSVYPGLDNTQYF. CDR3 DNA sequence: TGTGCCAGCAGCGTCTATCCGGGACTAGATAATACGCAGTATTTT.

The V gene is TRBV2, the J gene TRBJ2-1; D not certain. Germline V gene lookup returns CDR1 SNHLY and CDR2 FYNNEI. The CDR3 spans 12 residues. V was pared by 2 bases and J by 8 bases, with 7 bases between. The CDR3 is CASSERAHEQFF. CDR3 nucleotide sequence: TGTGCCAGCAGTGAAAGGGCGCATGAGCAGTTCTTC.

V gene TRBV29-1 combines with J gene TRBJ2-7; a possible D gene is TRBD2 (5 bases). Germline V gene data show CDR1 as SQVTM and CDR2 as ANQGSEA. The CDR3 extends over 12 amino acids. With 5 bases removed from V and 12 bases from J, the gap between germline ends came to 20 bases. The chain's CDR3 is CSVSLSTGLRYF. The CDR3 DNA sequence: TGCAGCGTTTCTCTCTCGACGGGGTTAAGGTACTTC.